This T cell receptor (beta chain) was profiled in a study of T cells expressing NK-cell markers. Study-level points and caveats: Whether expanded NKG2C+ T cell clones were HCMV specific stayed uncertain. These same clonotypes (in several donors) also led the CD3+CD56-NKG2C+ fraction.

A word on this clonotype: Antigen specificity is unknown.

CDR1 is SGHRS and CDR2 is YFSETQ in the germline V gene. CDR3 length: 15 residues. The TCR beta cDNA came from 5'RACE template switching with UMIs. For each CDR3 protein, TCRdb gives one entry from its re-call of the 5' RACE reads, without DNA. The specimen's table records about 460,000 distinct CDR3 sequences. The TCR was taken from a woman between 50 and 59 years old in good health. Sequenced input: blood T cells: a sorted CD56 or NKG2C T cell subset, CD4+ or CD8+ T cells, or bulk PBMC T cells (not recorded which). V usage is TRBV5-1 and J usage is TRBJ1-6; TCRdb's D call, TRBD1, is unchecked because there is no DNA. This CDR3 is CASSPEGRINSPLHF.